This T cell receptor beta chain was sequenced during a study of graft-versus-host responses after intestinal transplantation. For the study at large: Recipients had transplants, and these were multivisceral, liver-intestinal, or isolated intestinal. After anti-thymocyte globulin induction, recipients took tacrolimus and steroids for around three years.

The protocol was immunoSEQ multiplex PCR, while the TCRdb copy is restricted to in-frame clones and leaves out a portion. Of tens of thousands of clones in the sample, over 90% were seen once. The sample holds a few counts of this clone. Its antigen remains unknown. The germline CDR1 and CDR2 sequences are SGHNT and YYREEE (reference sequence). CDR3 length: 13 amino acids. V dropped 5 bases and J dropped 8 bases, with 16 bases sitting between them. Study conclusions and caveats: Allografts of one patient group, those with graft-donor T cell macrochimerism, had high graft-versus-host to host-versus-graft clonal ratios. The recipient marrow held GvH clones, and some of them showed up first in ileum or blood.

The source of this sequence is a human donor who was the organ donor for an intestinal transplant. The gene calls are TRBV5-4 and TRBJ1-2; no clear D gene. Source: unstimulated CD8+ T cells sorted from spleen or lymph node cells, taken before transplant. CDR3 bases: TGTGCCAGCAGTTTGTTCTCCCCGGGGGGCTACACCTTC. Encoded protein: CASSLFSPGGYTF.